This TCR beta chain comes out of a study of T cell changes during pregnancy in multiple sclerosis. Clones were sequenced by immunoSEQ multiplex PCR, and TCRdb holds only the in-frame ones, with some missing. The sample includes some 64,000 clones, about 88% of them seen just once. V was pared by 0 bases and J by 1 base, with 11 bases between. The CDR3 is made up of 16 amino acids. Germline CDR1 LGHNA, CDR2 YNFKEQ. The clonotype comes from a female donor in good health, enrolled as a control in a pregnancy study. V is TRBV4-2 and J is TRBJ2-3; perhaps TRBD2 as D (7 bases). Sequenced material: peripheral blood, taken in the first trimester of pregnancy. The CDR3 here is CASSQDKGGGTDTQYF. The CDR3 DNA follows: TGTGCCAGCAGCCAAGATAAGGGGGGGGGCACAGATACGCAGTATTTT.